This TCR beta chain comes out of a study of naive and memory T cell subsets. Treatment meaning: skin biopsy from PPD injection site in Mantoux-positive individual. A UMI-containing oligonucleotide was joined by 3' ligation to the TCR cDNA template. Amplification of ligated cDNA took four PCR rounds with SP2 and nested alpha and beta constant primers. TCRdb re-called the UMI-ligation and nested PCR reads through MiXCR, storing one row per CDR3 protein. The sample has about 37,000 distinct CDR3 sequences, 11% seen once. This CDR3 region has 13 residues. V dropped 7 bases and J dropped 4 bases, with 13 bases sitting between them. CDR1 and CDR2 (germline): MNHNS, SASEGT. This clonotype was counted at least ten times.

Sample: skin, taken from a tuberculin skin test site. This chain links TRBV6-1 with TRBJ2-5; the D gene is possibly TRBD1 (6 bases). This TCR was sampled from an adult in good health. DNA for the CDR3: TGTGCCAGCATCCAGGGGTTTGCAGAGACCCAGTACTTC. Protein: CASIQGFAETQYF.